The rows below give T cell receptor beta chains drawn from one sample of a study of cytomegalovirus exposure and HLA in healthy donors. Measured with immunoSEQ multiplex PCR; TCRdb has only the in-frame clones, and not every one. Of about 110,000 clones listed, over 65% are singletons. Sequencing used PBMCs. Every receptor here comes from a man in his forties in good health and CMV-seropositive. CDR3s include the opening cysteine and the closing phenylalanine or tryptophan. D genes are given only for firm matches. Size is stated for part of the rows, as once, few or many counts, or as a class when the clone is expanded.

V gene	D gene	clone size	J gene	CDR3 protein	CDR3 DNA
TRBV4-2	-	few	TRBJ1-2	CASSQDRAGNYGYTF	TGTGCCAGCAGCCAAGACAGGGCTGGGAACTATGGCTACACCTTC
TRBV9	-	-	TRBJ2-1	CASSVEGELDEQFF	TGTGCCAGCAGCGTAGAGGGGGAGTTGGATGAGCAGTTCTTC
TRBV5-1	TRBD2	-	TRBJ2-3	CASSSQLAGSTDTQYF	TGCGCCAGCAGCTCCCAACTAGCGGGAAGCACAGATACGCAGTATTTT
TRBV6-6	TRBD1	-	TRBJ1-4	CASSRGGAGEKLFF	TGTGCCAGCAGCCGAGGGGGCGCGGGGGAAAAACTGTTTTTT
TRBV29-1	-	-	TRBJ2-4	CSVEEEPGSIQYF	TGCAGCGTTGAAGAAGAACCGGGGAGCATTCAGTACTTC
TRBV5-1	TRBD1	-	TRBJ2-7	CASGDRGVTYEQYF	TGCGCCAGCGGGGACAGGGGTGTAACCTACGAGCAGTACTTC
TRBV5-4	-	-	TRBJ2-4	CASSLQGRGRAKNIQYF	TGTGCCAGCAGCCTCCAGGGAAGGGGTCGAGCCAAAAACATTCAGTACTTC
TRBV28	-	-	TRBJ1-2	CASSPPSSTNYGYTF	TGTGCCAGCAGCCCCCCGTCCAGTACAAACTATGGCTACACCTTC
TRBV5-1	TRBD2	-	TRBJ2-5	CASSLEGGRGETQYF	TGCGCCAGCAGCTTGGAAGGCGGGAGAGGGGAGACCCAGTACTTC
TRBV14	-	-	TRBJ2-1	CASSLKQGLKQFF	TGTGCCAGCAGCTTAAAACAGGGATTAAAGCAGTTCTTC
TRBV6-1	-	-	TRBJ1-5	CASSEWRGLTQHF	TGTGCCAGCAGTGAATGGCGGGGTTTGACCCAGCATTTT
TRBV9	-	-	TRBJ2-2	CASSVGTPNTGELFF	TGTGCCAGCAGCGTCGGGACACCGAACACCGGGGAGCTGTTTTTT
TRBV6-1	-	-	TRBJ2-1	CASSATGTAGDNEQFF	TGTGCCAGCAGTGCGACAGGGACAGCGGGGGACAATGAGCAGTTCTTC
TRBV9	TRBD1	few	TRBJ1-1	CASSERTGDPEAFF	TGTGCCAGCAGCGAACGGACAGGGGACCCTGAAGCTTTCTTT
TRBV11-2	TRBD2	-	TRBJ2-1	CASTLAGSLYNEQFF	TGTGCCAGCACCTTAGCGGGGTCTCTCTACAATGAGCAGTTCTTC
TRBV11-2	-	few	TRBJ2-7	CASSLEGAPFYEQYF	TGTGCCAGCAGCTTAGAAGGGGCTCCTTTCTACGAGCAGTACTTC
TRBV18	TRBD1	-	TRBJ2-3	CASSPGRGQTDTQYF	TGTGCCAGCTCACCAGGCAGGGGGCAGACAGATACGCAGTATTTT
TRBV5-8	TRBD1	-	TRBJ1-4	CASSSGTGHEKLFF	TGTGCCAGCAGTTCCGGGACAGGGCATGAAAAACTGTTTTTT
TRBV6-4	TRBD1	-	TRBJ1-1	CASRAGTGGGNTEAFF	TGTGCCAGCAGAGCCGGGACAGGGGGCGGAAATACTGAAGCTTTCTTT
TRBV7-9	TRBD1	-	TRBJ1-2	CASSPGTGFLGYTF	TGTGCCAGCAGCCCGGGGACAGGGTTTCTTGGCTACACCTTC